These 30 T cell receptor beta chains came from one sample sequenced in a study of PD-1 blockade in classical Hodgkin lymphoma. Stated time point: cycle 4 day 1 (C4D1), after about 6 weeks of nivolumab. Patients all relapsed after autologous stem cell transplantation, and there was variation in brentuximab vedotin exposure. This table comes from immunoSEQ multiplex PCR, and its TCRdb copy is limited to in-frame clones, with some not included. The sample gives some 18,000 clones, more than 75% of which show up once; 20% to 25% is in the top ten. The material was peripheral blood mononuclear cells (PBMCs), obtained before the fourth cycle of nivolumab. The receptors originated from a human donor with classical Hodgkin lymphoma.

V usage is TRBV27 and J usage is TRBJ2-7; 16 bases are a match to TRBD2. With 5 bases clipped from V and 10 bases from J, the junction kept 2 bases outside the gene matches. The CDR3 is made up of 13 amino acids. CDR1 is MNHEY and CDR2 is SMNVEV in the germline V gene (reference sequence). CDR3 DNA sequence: TGTGCCAGCAGTGGGACTAGCGGGAGGGTACAGTACTTC. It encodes CASSGTSGRVQYF.

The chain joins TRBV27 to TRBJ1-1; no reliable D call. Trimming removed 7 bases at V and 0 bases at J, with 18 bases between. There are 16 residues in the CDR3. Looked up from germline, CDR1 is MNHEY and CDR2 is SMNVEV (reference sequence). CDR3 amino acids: CASIGLGFRVNTEAFF. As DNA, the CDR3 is TGTGCCAGCATTGGTTTGGGTTTTAGGGTGAACACTGAAGCTTTCTTT.

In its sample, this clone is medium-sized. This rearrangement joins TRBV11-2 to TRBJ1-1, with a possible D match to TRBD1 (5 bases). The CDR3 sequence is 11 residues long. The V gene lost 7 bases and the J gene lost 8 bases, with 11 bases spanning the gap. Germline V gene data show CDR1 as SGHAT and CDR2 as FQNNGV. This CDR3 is CASTGTGEAFF. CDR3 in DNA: TGTGCCAGCACCGGGACCGGAGAAGCTTTCTTT.

The CDR3 DNA is TGCAGCGGGCCCTTGGGGGATACGCAGTATTTT. Amino acids: CSGPLGDTQYF. V and J are TRBV29-1 and TRBJ2-3; unclear D gene. CDR3 length equals 11 residues. The V end was cut by 7 bases, the J end by 6 bases, with 11 bases between. Germline V gene sequence: CDR1 SQVTM, CDR2 ANQGSEA.

For the CDR3, the DNA is TGCAGCGCGGATAAGGACTACACCTTC. This codes for CSADKDYTF. The V gene is TRBV29-1, the J gene TRBJ1-2; D gene unclear. In germline, CDR1 is SQVTM, CDR2 ANQGSEA. The CDR3 consists of 9 residues. Trimming took 7 bases from V and 10 from J, leaving 10 bases between them.

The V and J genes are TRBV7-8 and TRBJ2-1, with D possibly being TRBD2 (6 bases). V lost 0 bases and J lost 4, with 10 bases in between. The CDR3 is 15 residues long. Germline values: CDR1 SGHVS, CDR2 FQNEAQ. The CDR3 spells CASSLARLVYNEQFF. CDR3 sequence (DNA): TGTGCCAGCAGCTTAGCACGACTAGTGTACAATGAGCAGTTCTTC.

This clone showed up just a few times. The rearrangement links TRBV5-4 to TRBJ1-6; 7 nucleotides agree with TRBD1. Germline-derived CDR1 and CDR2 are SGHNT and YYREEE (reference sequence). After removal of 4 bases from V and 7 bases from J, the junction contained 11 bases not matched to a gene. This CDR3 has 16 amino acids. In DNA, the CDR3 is TGTGCCAGCAGCGGGACACAGGGGAGTCTGAATTCACCCCTCCACTTT. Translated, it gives CASSGTQGSLNSPLHF.

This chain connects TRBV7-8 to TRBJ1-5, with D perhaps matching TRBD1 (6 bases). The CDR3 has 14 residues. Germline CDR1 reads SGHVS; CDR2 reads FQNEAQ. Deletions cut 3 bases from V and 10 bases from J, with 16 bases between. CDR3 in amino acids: CASSFRGTQDPQHF. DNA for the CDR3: TGTGCCAGCAGCTTTCGGGGGACACAGGATCCCCAGCATTTT.

The CDR3 here is CASQPQGFVGYTF. The CDR3 nucleotides read TGTGCCAGCCAACCCCAAGGGTTTGTTGGCTACACCTTC. The rearrangement links TRBV27 to TRBJ1-2; D call uncertain. CDR1 and CDR2 (germline): MNHEY, SMNVEV (reference sequence). V lost 8 bases, J lost 7 bases, and 17 bases lay in between. The CDR3 loop spans 13 amino acids.

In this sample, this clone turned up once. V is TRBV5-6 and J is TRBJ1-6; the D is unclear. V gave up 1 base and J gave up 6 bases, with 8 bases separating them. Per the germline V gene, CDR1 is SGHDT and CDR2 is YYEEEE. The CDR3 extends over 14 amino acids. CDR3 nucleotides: TGTGCCAGCAGCTTGACAGTTTTTAATTCACCCCTCCACTTT. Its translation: CASSLTVFNSPLHF.

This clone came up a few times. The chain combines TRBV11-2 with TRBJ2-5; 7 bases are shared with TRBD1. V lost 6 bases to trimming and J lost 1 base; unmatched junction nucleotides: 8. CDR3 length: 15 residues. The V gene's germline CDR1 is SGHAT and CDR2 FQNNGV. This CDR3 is CASSTRTGSQETQYF. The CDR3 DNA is TGTGCCAGCAGTACACGGACAGGAAGCCAAGAGACCCAGTACTTC.

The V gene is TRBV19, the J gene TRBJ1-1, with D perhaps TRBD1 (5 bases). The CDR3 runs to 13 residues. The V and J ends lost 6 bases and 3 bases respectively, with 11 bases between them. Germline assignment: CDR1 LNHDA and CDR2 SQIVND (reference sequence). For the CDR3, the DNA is TGTGCCAGTAGCCGTCTAGGGGACACTGAAGCTTTCTTT. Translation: CASSRLGDTEAFF.

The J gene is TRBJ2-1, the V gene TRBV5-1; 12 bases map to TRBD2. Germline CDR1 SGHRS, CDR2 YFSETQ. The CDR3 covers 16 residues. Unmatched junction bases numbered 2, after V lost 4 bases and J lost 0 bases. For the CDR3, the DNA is TGCGCCAGCAGCGGGGGACTAGCGGGCTCCTACAATGAGCAGTTCTTC. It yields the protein CASSGGLAGSYNEQFF.

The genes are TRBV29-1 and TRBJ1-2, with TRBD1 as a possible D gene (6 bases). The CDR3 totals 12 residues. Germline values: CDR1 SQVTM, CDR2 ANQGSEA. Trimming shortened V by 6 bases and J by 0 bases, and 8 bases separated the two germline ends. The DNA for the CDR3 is TGCAGCGTCAGGGGCGCTAACTATGGCTACACCTTC. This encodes CSVRGANYGYTF. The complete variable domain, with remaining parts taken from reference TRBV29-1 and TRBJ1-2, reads SAVISQKPSRDICQRGTSLTIQCQVDSQVTMMFWYRQQPGQSLTLIATANQGSEATYESGFVIDKFPISRPNLTFSTLTVSNMSPEDSSIYLCSVRGANYGYTFGSGTRLTVV.

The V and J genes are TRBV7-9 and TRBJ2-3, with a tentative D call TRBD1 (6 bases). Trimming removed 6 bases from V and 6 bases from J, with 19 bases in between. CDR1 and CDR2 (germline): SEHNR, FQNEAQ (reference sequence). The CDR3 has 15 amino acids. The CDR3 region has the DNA TGTGCCAGCAGTCGGACAGTAGGGTATGGCGATACGCAGTATTTT. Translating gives CASSRTVGYGDTQYF.

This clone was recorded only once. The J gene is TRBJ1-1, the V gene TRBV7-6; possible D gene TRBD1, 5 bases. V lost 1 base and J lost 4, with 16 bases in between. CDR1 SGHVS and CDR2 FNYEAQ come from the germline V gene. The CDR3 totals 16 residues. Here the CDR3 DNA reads TGTGCCAGCAGCTTAGTTGGGGGGTTCGGAGCCACTGAAGCTTTCTTT. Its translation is CASSLVGGFGATEAFF.

The CDR3 sequence is CASSLLGISGYTF. For the CDR3, the DNA is TGTGCCAGTAGTCTCTTAGGGATCAGTGGCTACACCTTC. This sequence joins TRBV19 and TRBJ1-2; D is uncertain. Germline V lookup: CDR1 LNHDA, CDR2 SQIVND (reference sequence). Trimming took off 5 bases at V and 7 bases at J, with 14 bases between the two ends. The length of the CDR3 is 13 residues.

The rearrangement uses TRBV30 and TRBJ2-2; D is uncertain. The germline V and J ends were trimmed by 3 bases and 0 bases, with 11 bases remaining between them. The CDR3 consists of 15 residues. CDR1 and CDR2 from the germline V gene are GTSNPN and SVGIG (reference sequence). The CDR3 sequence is CAWSRSVPNTGELFF. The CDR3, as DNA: TGTGCCTGGAGCCGAAGTGTCCCGAACACCGGGGAGCTGTTTTTT.

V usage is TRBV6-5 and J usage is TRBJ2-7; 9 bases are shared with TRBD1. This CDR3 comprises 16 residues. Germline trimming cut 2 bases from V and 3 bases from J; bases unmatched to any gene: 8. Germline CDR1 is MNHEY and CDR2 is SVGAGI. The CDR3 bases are TGTGCCAGCAGTTACACCCCCGACAGGGGGATCTACGAGCAGTACTTC. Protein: CASSYTPDRGIYEQYF.

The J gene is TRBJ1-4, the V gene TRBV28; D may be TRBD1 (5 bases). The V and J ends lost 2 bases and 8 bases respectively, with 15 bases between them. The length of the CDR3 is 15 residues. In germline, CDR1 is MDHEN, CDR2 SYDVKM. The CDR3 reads CASSLHRDLVEKLFF. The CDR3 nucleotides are TGTGCCAGCAGTTTACACCGGGACTTGGTGGAAAAACTGTTTTTT.

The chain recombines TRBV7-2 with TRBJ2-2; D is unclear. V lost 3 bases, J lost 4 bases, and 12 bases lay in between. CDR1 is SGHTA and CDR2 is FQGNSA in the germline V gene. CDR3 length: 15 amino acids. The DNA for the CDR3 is TGTGCCAGCAGCTTTTCGTCCATCCCCACCGGGGAGCTGTTTTTT. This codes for CASSFSSIPTGELFF.

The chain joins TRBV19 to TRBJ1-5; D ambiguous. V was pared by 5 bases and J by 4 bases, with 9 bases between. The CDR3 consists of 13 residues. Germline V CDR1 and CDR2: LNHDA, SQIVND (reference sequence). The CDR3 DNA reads TGTGCCAGTAGTGGACTCCAGAATCAGCCCCAGCATTTT. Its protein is CASSGLQNQPQHF.

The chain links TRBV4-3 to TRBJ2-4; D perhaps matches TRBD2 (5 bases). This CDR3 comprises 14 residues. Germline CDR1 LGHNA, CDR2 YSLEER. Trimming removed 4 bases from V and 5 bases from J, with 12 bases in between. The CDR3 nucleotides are TGCGCCAGCAGCCGCCTAGGGAGACAAAACATTCAGTACTTC. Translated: CASSRLGRQNIQYF.

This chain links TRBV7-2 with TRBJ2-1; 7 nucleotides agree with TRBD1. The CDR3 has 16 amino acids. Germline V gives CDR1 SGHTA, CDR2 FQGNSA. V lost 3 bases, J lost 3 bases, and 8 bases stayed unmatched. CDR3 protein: CASSFGTGEGYNEQFF. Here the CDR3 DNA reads TGTGCCAGCAGCTTTGGTACAGGGGAAGGCTACAATGAGCAGTTCTTC.

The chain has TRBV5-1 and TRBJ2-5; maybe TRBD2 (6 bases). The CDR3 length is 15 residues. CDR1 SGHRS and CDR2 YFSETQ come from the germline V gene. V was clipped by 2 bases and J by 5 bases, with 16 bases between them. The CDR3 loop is CASSLRGGARETQYF. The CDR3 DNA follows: TGCGCCAGCAGCTTACGTGGAGGGGCTCGGGAGACCCAGTACTTC. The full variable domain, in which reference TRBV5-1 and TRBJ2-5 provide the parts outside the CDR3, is KAGVTQTPRYLIKTRGQQVTLSCSPISGHRSVSWYQQTPGQGLQFLFEYFSETQRNKGNFPGRFSGRQFSNSRSEMNVSTLELGDSALYLCASSLRGGARETQYFGPGTRLLVL.

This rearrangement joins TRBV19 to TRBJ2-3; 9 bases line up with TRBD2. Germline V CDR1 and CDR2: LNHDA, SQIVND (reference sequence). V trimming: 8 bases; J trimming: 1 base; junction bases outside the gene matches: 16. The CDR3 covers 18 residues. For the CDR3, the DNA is TGTGCCAGTCGCCCCCCCGGTAGCGGGAGATGGGGCACAGATACGCAGTATTTT. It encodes CASRPPGSGRWGTDTQYF.

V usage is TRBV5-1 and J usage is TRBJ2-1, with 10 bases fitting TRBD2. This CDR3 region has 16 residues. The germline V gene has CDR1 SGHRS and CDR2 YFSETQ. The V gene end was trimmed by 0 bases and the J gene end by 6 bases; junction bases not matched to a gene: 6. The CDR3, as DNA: TGCGCCAGCAGCTTGGGGGCTAGCGGGAGTCGCAATGAGCAGTTCTTC. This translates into CASSLGASGSRNEQFF.

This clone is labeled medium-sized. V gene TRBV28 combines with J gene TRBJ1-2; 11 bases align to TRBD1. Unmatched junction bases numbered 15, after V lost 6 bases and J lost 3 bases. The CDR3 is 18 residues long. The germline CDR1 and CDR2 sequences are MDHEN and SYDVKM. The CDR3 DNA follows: TGTGCCAGCAGAGCACGGACAGGGGGCTTGGGGGATCACTATGGCTACACCTTC. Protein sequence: CASRARTGGLGDHYGYTF.

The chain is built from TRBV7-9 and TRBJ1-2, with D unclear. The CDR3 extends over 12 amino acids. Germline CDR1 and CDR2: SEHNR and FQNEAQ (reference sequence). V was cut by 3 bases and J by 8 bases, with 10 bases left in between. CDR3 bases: TGTGCCAGCAGCTTGGAGGGTTGGGGCTACACCTTC. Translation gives CASSLEGWGYTF.

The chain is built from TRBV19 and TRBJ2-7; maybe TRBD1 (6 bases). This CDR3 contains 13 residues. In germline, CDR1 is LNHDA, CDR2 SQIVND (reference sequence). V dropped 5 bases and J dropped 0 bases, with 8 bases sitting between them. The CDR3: CASSQGPSYEQYF. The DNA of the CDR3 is TGTGCCAGTAGTCAGGGGCCCTCCTACGAGCAGTACTTC.